This T cell receptor beta chain was obtained from a study of blood T cell repertoires in COVID-19. On the study more broadly: In each case, the material was cDNA or gDNA derived from T cells, B-cell-depleted T cells, or PBMCs.

Seattle patient enrollment occurred during active infection, with longitudinal follow-up thereafter. Using immunoSEQ multiplex PCR, the repertoire was profiled, and TCRdb retains in-frame clones only, with some absent. The sample has some 260,000 clones; over 75% are singletons. Trimming pared 4 bases from V and 4 bases from J, leaving 13 bases between. This CDR3 is 14 amino acids long. Germline V gene lookup returns CDR1 LGHDT and CDR2 YNNKEL (reference sequence). The sample comprised peripheral blood. The chain combines TRBV3-1 (or the pseudogene TRBV3-2) with TRBJ2-5; no clear D gene. This receptor was taken from a woman in her 70s with COVID-19, enrolled during active disease. This CDR3 is CASSRGEGRETQYF. CDR3 sequence (DNA): TGTGCCAGCAGCCGAGGAGAAGGTCGAGAGACCCAGTACTTC.